This note documents a single TCR beta chain sequence. Libraries were prepared by immunoSEQ multiplex PCR; TCRdb keeps only in-frame clonotypes and omits some of them. The sample holds 65,000 to 95,000 clones, 75% to 95% seen once. The sample comes from a study of technical replicates of blood from several donors. Input material: T cells isolated from PBMCs. The TCR comes from a human donor in good health.

The CDR3 region has the DNA TGTGCCAGCAGCTTATGGCGCACAGCACTCCAAGAGACCCAGTACTTC. It yields the protein CASSLWRTALQETQYF. The chain couples TRBV7-9 to TRBJ2-5; D call uncertain. The CDR3 length is 16 residues. Germline CDR1 is SEHNR and CDR2 is FQNEAQ (reference sequence). V gave up 2 bases and J gave up 1 base, with 14 bases separating them. The full variable domain, rest sourced from reference TRBV7-9 and TRBJ2-5, is DTGVSQNPRHKITKRGQNVTFRCDPISEHNRLYWYRQTLGQGPEFLTYFQNEAQLEKSRLLSDRFSAERPKGSFSTLEIQRTEQGDSAMYLCASSLWRTALQETQYFGPGTRLLVL.